These 18 T cell receptor beta chains originate from one sample sequenced in a study of Ad26.COV2.S vaccination and SARS-CoV-2 variants (dated by TCRdb to about 2021). Libraries were prepared through the immunoSEQ multiplex PCR assay. TCRdb re-hosts the immuneACCESS table, in-frame sequences only. Its copies lack some clones; in the studies checked, an unresolved V gene accounts for under half of them, and the cause for the rest is not known. The sample includes roughly 300,000 clones, with roughly nine tenths observed a single time. Approximately 5.9% of the sample belongs to the ten largest clones. The treatment or condition label for this specimen denotes: some 19 received Ad26.COV2.S at low or high dose, single or two shots; 5 received placebo; per-sample allocation not given. For vaccine and placebo recipients, the sequenced repertoires came from samples collected on day 63 after the first injection.

Sample: peripheral blood, taken in a trial of Ad26.COV2.S vaccine versus placebo. These receptors were obtained from a person between 18 and 65 years old who received the Ad26.COV2.S COVID-19 vaccine or a placebo.

The chain combines TRBV21-1 with TRBJ1-3. TRBV21-1 is a known pseudogene. This CDR3 is built from 11 residues. CDR3 region: CAPSSGNTIYF. The CDR3 DNA follows: TGTGCCCCTAGCTCTGGAAACACCATATATTTT.

The chain couples TRBV20-1 to TRBJ2-1; D unresolved. This CDR3 comprises 13 residues. Germline CDR1 reads DFQATT; CDR2 reads SNEGSKA (reference sequence). The V gene lost 3 bases and the J gene lost 0 bases, with 6 bases spanning the gap. CDR3 DNA: TGCAGTGCTAGTCTTCCCTCCTACAATGAGCAGTTCTTC. Its translation is CSASLPSYNEQFF.

This clone was seen more than once but under ten times. The chain employs TRBV6-5 and TRBJ1-5, with a possible D match to TRBD1 (5 bases). CDR1 MNHEY and CDR2 SVGAGI come from the germline V gene. The CDR3 is 16 residues long. V lost 4 bases and J 2 bases, leaving 15 bases between the germline ends. As DNA, the CDR3 is TGTGCCAGCAGTTTGGGGCGAGGGCAAGGCAATCAGCCCCAGCATTTT. Translated: CASSLGRGQGNQPQHF.

The rearrangement joins TRBV4-1 to TRBJ2-7; D is perhaps TRBD1 (6 bases). The CDR3 is made up of 16 amino acids. Germline lookup yields CDR1 MGHRA and CDR2 YSYEKL. V lost 3 bases and J 5 bases, leaving 20 bases between the germline ends. CDR3 nucleotide sequence: TGCGCCAGCAGCCAGCGAGACACCGGGACATCAGACGAGCAGTACTTC. As protein: CASSQRDTGTSDEQYF.

The chain employs TRBV4-3 and TRBJ2-1; TRBD1 agrees at 7 bases. Germline assignment: CDR1 LGHNA and CDR2 YSLEER. This CDR3 is built from 15 residues. J lost 0 bases, V lost 4 bases, and 3 bases had no gene match. In DNA form, the CDR3 reads TGCGCCAGCAGCCTGGGACAGAACTCCTACAATGAGCAGTTCTTC. Its protein is CASSLGQNSYNEQFF.

This clone showed up just a few times. V gene TRBV7-9 combines with J gene TRBJ2-1; tentatively, D is TRBD1 (5 bases). The germline CDR1 and CDR2 sequences are SEHNR and FQNEAQ (reference sequence). Trimming removed 0 bases from V and 5 bases from J, with 11 bases in between. This CDR3 comprises 15 residues. The CDR3 region has the DNA TGTGCCAGCAGCTTAGCCAGGGTCCCCCACAATGAGCAGTTCTTC. As protein: CASSLARVPHNEQFF.

The chain recombines TRBV7-3 with TRBJ2-7, with D perhaps matching TRBD1 (5 bases). Germline V gene lookup returns CDR1 SGHTA and CDR2 FQGTGA. CDR3 length equals 15 residues. V was shortened by 2 bases and J by 4 bases, with 15 bases between the two germline ends. This chain's CDR3 is CASSLGAGEVYEQYF. The CDR3 nucleotides read TGTGCCAGCAGCTTAGGGGCAGGAGAAGTATACGAGCAGTACTTC.

V is TRBV7-2 and J is TRBJ2-7; the D call may be TRBD1 or TRBD2 (5 bases each). The germline V gene has CDR1 SGHTA and CDR2 FQGNSA. This CDR3 is built from 14 residues. Trimming removed 0 bases from V and 5 bases from J, with 11 bases in between. CDR3 sequence (DNA): TGTGCCAGCAGCTTAGCGGTGGGGCGGGACGAGCAGTACTTC. Amino acid sequence: CASSLAVGRDEQYF.

The rearrangement uses TRBV19 and TRBJ1-5; TRBD1 is a possible D gene (5 bases). The germline CDR1 and CDR2 sequences are LNHDA and SQIVND (reference sequence). There are 13 residues in the CDR3. Trimming removed 0 bases at V and 5 bases at J, with 5 bases between. CDR3 DNA: TGTGCCAGTAGTATAGACAGGGATCAGCCCCAGCATTTT. The encoded protein is CASSIDRDQPQHF.

V gene TRBV5-4 combines with J gene TRBJ1-4; 9 nucleotides agree with TRBD1. The CDR3 runs to 17 residues. V gave up 3 bases and J gave up 5 bases; unmatched junction bases: 11. Germline CDR1 and CDR2: SGHNT and YYREEE (reference sequence). The CDR3: CASSSGQGNGRNEKLFF. The CDR3 DNA sequence: TGTGCCAGCAGCTCTGGACAGGGGAACGGCCGGAATGAAAAACTGTTTTTT.

This chain's CDR3 is CASSPDVPYTQYF. The CDR3 nucleotides are TGTGCCAGCAGTCCCGACGTCCCCTATACGCAGTATTTT. The chain uses TRBV6-2 or TRBV6-3 and TRBJ2-3; no firm D call. Germline CDR1 is MNHEY and CDR2 is SVGEGT. CDR3 size: 13 residues. V was pared by 5 bases and J by 7 bases, with 13 bases between.

The chain recombines TRBV6-1 with TRBJ1-5; 9 bases are shared with TRBD1. Trimming at V came to 3 bases and at J to 6 bases, leaving 15 bases not matched to a gene. CDR1 and CDR2 from the germline V gene are MNHNS and SASEGT. CDR3 size: 18 residues. The CDR3 DNA follows: TGTGCCAGCAGTGAGATAAAACAGGGGGCAATTTCTGCTCAGCCCCAGCATTTT. Translated: CASSEIKQGAISAQPQHF.

V is TRBV7-9 and J is TRBJ1-6, with 7 positions matching TRBD1. Trimming took 5 bases from V and 9 from J; bases not matched to a gene: 13. Germline V lookup: CDR1 SEHNR, CDR2 FQNEAQ (reference sequence). The CDR3 runs to 16 residues. The DNA for the CDR3 is TGTGCCAGCAGCCCCGGGACAGCCACCCGGGGTTCACCCCTCCACTTT. Amino acids: CASSPGTATRGSPLHF.

The chain employs TRBV29-1 and TRBJ2-3, with D hard to call. This CDR3 has 13 amino acids. The germline V gene has CDR1 SQVTM and CDR2 ANQGSEA. V shed 0 bases and J shed 5 bases, with 9 bases lying between them. The CDR3 spells CSVEEVVRDTQYF. CDR3 nucleotide sequence: TGCAGCGTTGAAGAGGTCGTCCGAGATACGCAGTATTTT.

The chain uses TRBV19 and TRBJ1-5; 7 bases are a match to TRBD1. CDR1 and CDR2 (germline): LNHDA, SQIVND (reference sequence). J lost 5 bases, V lost 5 bases, and 6 bases had no gene match. The length of the CDR3 is 14 residues. Written as DNA, the CDR3 is TGTGCCAGTAGTCCTCGGACAGGCTATCAGCCCCAGCATTTT. Protein product: CASSPRTGYQPQHF.

This clone occurred a few times. The chain has TRBV5-6 and TRBJ1-2; D might be TRBD1 (6 bases). This CDR3 is built from 14 residues. The germline V and J ends were trimmed by 6 bases and 4 bases, with 16 bases remaining between them. Germline lookup yields CDR1 SGHDT and CDR2 YYEEEE. The CDR3: CASKRWGPGYGYTF. Here the CDR3 DNA reads TGTGCCAGCAAAAGGTGGGGGCCGGGCTATGGCTACACCTTC.

This clone was detected a few times. The V call is TRBV5-1, the J call TRBJ2-1; 8 nucleotides align to TRBD1. J was trimmed by 7 bases and V by 2 bases; bases with no gene match: 5. Germline CDR1 reads SGHRS; CDR2 reads YFSETQ. This CDR3 has 14 residues. The CDR3 spells CASSFRTGMNEQFF. CDR3 in DNA: TGCGCCAGCAGCTTTCGGACAGGGATGAATGAGCAGTTCTTC.

The CDR3 sequence is CASSLRDRSYEQYF. The CDR3, as DNA: TGTGCCAGCAGCTTGCGGGACAGGTCCTACGAGCAGTACTTC. The V call is TRBV7-3, the J call TRBJ2-7, with TRBD1 identical over 8 bases. The CDR3 is made up of 14 amino acids. CDR1 is SGHTA, CDR2 FQGTGA, per germline. V dropped 3 bases and J dropped 1; count of bases not matched to a gene: 2.